This TCR beta chain came from a study of CD8+CD57+ T cells in acquired aplastic anemia. On the study more broadly: DNA from sorted CD4+ and CD8+ cells averaged around 3.5 ug. Study-level results: Patients showed no significant difference from controls in CD8+ Simpson's diversity.

The CDR3 has 16 amino acids. Trimming cost V 4 bases and J 4 bases; bases outside gene matches: 8. Genomic DNA, serving as template, underwent TCR beta VDJ and CDR3 profiling. From the reads, TCRdb called clonotypes with MiXCR, one entry per CDR3 protein. Among 60,000 or so distinct CDR3 sequences listed, over 45% were seen once. The table lists this clonotype with many counts. Its specificity is not known. Input material: sorted CD4+, CD8+, or CD8+CD57+ T cells (not recorded which) from PBMCs. The chain has TRBV12-3 or TRBV12-4 and TRBJ1-3; TRBD1 agrees at 9 bases. The receptor's source is a human donor in good health, serving as a control. The CDR3 is CASSSGTGIEGNTIYF. In nucleotides, the CDR3 is TGTGCCAGCAGTTCCGGGACAGGGATCGAAGGAAACACCATATATTTT.